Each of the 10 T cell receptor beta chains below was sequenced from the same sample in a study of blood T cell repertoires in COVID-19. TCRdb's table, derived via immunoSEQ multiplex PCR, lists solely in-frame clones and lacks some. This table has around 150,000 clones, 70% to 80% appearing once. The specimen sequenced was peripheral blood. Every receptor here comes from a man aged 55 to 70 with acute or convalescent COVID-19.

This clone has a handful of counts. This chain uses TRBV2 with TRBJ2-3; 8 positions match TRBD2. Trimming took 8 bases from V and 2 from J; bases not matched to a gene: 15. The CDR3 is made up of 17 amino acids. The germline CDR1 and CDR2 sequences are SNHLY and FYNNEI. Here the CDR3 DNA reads TGTGCCAGCGCGGTCGGACTAGTGCGGGGGGACACAGATACGCAGTATTTT. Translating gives CASAVGLVRGDTDTQYF.

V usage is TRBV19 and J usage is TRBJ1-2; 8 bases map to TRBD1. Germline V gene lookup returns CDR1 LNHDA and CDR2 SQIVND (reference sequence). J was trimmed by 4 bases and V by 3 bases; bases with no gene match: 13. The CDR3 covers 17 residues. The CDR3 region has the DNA TGTGCCAGTAGTATCGGGACAGGTCTCAGTCCCTTCTATGGCTACACCTTC. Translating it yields CASSIGTGLSPFYGYTF.

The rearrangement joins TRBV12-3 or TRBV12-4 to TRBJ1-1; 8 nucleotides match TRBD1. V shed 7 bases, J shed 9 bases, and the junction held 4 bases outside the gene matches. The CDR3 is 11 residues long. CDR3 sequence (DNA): TGTGCCAGCACCCGACAGGGGAAAGCTTTCTTT. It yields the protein CASTRQGKAFF.

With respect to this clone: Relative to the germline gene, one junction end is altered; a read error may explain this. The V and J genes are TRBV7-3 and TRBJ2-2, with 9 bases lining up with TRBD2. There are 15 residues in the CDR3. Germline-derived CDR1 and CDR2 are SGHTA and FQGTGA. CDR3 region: CASSPRGGEHRGAVF. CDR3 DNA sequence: TGTGCCAGCAGCCCCCGCGGGGGGGAACACCGGGGAGCTGTTTTT. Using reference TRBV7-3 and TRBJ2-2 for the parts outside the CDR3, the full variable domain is GAGVSQTPSNKVTEKGKYVELRCDPISGHTALYWYRQSLGQGPEFLIYFQGTGAADDSGLPNDRFFAVRPEGSVSTLKIQRTERGDSAVYLCASSPRGGEHRGAVFGEGSRLTVL.

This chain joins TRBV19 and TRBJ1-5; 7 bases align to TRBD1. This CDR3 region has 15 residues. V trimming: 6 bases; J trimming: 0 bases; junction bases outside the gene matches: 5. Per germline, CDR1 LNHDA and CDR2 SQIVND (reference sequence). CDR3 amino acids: CASRMGQLSNQPQHF. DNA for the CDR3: TGTGCCAGTAGGATGGGACAGCTTAGCAATCAGCCCCAGCATTTT.

The DNA for the CDR3 is TGTGCCAGTAGTAGGGAGGTGAACACTGAAGCTTTCTTT. Translating gives CASSREVNTEAFF. The gene calls are TRBV19 and TRBJ1-1, with no clear D. Between the trimmed V and J ends, which lost 4 bases and 0 bases, there was a span of 6 bases. CDR3 length: 13 amino acids. Germline V lookup: CDR1 LNHDA, CDR2 SQIVND (reference sequence).

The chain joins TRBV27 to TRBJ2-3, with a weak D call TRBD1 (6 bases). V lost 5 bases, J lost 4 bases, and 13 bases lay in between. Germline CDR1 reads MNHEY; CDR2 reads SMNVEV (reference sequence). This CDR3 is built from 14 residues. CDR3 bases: TGTGCCAGCAGTCCGTCAGGGGCCGCAGATACGCAGTATTTT. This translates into CASSPSGAADTQYF.

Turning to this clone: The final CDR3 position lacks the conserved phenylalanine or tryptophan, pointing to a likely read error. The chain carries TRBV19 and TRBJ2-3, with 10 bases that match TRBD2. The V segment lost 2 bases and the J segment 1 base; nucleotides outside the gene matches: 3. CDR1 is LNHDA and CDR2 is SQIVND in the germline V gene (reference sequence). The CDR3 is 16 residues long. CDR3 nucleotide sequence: TGTGCCAGTAGTATAAGCGGGGGGGCGGGCACAGATACGCAGTATTCT. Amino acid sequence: CASSISGGAGTDTQYS.

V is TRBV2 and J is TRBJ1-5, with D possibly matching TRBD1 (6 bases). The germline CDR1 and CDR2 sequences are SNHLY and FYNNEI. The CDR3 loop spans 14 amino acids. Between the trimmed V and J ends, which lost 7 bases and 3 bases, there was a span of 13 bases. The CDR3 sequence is CASIRDNSNQPQHF. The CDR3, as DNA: TGTGCCAGCATCCGGGACAATTCCAATCAGCCCCAGCATTTT. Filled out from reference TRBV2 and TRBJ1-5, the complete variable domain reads EPEVTQTPSHQVTQMGQEVILRCVPISNHLYFYWYRQILGQKVEFLVSFYNNEISEKSEIFDDQFSVERPDGSNFTLKIRSTKLEDSAMYFCASIRDNSNQPQHFGDGTRLSIL.

In nucleotides, the CDR3 is TGTGCCAGCAGCTTAGCCGGGAACACTGAAGCTTTCTTT. It encodes CASSLAGNTEAFF. The rearrangement joins TRBV7-3 to TRBJ1-1; D is unresolved. From germline, CDR1 is SGHTA and CDR2 FQGTGA. This CDR3 spans 13 amino acids. V shed 2 bases and J shed 1 base, with 5 bases lying between them.